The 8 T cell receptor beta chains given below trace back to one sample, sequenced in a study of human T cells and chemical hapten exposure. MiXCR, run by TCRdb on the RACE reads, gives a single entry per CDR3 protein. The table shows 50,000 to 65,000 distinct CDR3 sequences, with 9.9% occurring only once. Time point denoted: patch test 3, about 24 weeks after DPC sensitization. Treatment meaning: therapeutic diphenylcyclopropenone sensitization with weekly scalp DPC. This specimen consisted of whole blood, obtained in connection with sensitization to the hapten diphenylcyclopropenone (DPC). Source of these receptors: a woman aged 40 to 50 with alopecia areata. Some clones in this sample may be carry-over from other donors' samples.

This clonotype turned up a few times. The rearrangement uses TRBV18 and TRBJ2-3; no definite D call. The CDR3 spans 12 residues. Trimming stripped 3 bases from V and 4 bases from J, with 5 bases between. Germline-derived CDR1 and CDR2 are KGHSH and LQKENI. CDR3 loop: CASSPVSDTQYF. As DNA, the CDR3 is TGTGCCAGCTCACCTGTATCAGATACGCAGTATTTT.

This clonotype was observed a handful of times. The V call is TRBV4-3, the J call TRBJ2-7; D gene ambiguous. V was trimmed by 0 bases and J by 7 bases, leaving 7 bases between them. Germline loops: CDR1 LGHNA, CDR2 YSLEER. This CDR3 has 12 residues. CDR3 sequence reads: CASSQDLGEQYF. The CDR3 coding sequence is TGCGCCAGCAGCCAAGATCTGGGGGAGCAGTACTTC.

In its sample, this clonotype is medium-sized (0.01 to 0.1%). CDR3 residues: CASSLVSGGDGTDTQYF. In DNA, the CDR3 is TGCGCCAGCAGCTTGGTATCAGGGGGCGACGGCACAGATACGCAGTATTTT. This chain links TRBV5-1 with TRBJ2-3, with 8 bases lining up with TRBD1. This CDR3 has 17 residues. From germline, CDR1 is SGHRS and CDR2 YFSETQ. The ends lost 0 bases at V and 1 base at J; junction bases unmatched: 7.

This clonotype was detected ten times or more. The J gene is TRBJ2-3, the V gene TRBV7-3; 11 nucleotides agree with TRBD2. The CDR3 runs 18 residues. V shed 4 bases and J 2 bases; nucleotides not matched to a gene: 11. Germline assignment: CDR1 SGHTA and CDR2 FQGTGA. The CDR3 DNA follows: TGTGCCAGCAGCTCCCCTGGGGTAGCGGGGGGGCCCACAGATACGCAGTATTTT. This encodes CASSSPGVAGGPTDTQYF.

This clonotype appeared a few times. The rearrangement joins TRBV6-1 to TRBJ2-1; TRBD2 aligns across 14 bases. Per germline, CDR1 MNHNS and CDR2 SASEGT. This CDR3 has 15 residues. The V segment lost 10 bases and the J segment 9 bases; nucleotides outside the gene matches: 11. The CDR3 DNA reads TGTGCCACCGAGCGACTAGCGGGGGGGCGGGGTGAGCAGTTCTTC. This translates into CATERLAGGRGEQFF.

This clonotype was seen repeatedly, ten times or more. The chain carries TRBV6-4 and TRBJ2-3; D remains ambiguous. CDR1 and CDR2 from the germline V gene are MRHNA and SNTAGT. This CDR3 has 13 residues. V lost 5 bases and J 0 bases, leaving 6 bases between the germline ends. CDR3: CASSQSSTDTQYF. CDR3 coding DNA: TGTGCCAGCAGTCAAAGTAGCACAGATACGCAGTATTTT.

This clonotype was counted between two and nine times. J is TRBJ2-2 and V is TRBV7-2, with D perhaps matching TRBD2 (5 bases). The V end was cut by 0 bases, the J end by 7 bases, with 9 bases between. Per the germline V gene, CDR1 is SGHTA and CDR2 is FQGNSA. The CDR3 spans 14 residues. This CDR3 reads CASSLARADGELFF. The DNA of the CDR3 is TGTGCCAGCAGCTTAGCGAGGGCGGACGGGGAGCTGTTTTTT.

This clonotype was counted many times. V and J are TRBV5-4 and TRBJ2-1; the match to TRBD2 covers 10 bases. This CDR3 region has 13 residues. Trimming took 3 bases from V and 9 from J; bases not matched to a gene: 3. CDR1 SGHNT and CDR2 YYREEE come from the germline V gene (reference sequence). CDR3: CASSSGTSVEQFF. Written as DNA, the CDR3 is TGTGCCAGCAGCTCCGGGACTAGCGTTGAGCAGTTCTTC.